The entry that follows covers one TCR beta chain sequence. Sequencing was performed with immunoSEQ multiplex PCR; in TCRdb, only in-frame clones are kept and a portion is missing. The table lists roughly 560,000 clones, 75% to 85% of them singletons. This record comes from a study of shared T cell receptors in the human thymus. The germline gives CDR1 MRHNA, CDR2 SNTAGT. This CDR3 has 11 residues. V lost 2 bases, J lost 11 bases, and 2 bases stayed unmatched. The sample was also reused in another study, on human thymus T cells. From that second work: The thymus tissue came from resections taken during corrective heart surgery. Thymic and blood repertoires seemed to show skewed V and J gene use.

This rearrangement joins TRBV6-4 to TRBJ1-1, with 7 bases matching TRBD1. Sequencing was carried out using thymocytes. The sequence derives from a boy in the first two years of life with a congenital heart defect. The CDR3 loop reads CASSDRGHAFF. The CDR3 DNA is TGTGCCAGCAGTGACAGGGGGCACGCTTTCTTT.